These 28 T cell receptor beta chains share one sample of origin, sequenced in a study of blood T cell dynamics during melanoma immunotherapy. Time point of the sample: pre-treatment baseline. TCRdb keeps only in-frame clones here, not all; method: immunoSEQ multiplex PCR. The sample records some 15,000 clones, approximately 90% being singletons. This specimen consisted of blood, obtained from a patient treated with checkpoint blockade. The receptor source for this set is a human donor with melanoma.

This chain connects TRBV9 to TRBJ1-2; D is undetermined. The V gene lost 3 bases and the J gene lost 6 bases, with 15 bases spanning the gap. The CDR3 has 14 residues. Germline V gene sequence: CDR1 SGDLS, CDR2 YYNGEE. Here the CDR3 reads CASSERTGSDGYTF. CDR3 bases: TGTGCCAGCAGCGAACGGACTGGGAGCGATGGCTACACCTTC.

The chain joins TRBV6-6 to TRBJ2-1, with D possibly being TRBD1 or TRBD2 (6 bases each). Germline CDR1 reads MNHNY; CDR2 reads SVGAGI (reference sequence). V lost 7 bases to trimming and J lost 1 base, with 11 bases between them. This CDR3 spans 14 amino acids. The CDR3 DNA reads as TGTGCCAGCACCTCGGGGGCGTCCTACAATGAGCAGTTCTTC. This translates into CASTSGASYNEQFF.

J is TRBJ2-7 and V is TRBV7-2, with 9 bases identical to TRBD2. There are 15 residues in the CDR3. Germline V gene sequence: CDR1 SGHTA, CDR2 FQGNSA. With V trimmed by 4 bases and J by 0 bases, 4 bases remained unmatched. The CDR3 sequence: CASSSIAGVSYEQYF. The CDR3 DNA reads as TGTGCCAGCAGCTCCATAGCGGGGGTCTCCTACGAGCAGTACTTC.

The gene calls are TRBV7-9 and TRBJ2-5; no clear D. V was cut by 5 bases and J by 5 bases, with 15 bases left in between. CDR3 length: 14 residues. Germline lookup yields CDR1 SEHNR and CDR2 FQNEAQ (reference sequence). The CDR3 DNA sequence: TGTGCCAGCAGCCCCGTCCAGAGGCAGGAGACCCAGTACTTC. This translates into CASSPVQRQETQYF.

J is TRBJ1-6 and V is TRBV10-2, with D possibly TRBD1 on 5 matching bases. The CDR3 totals 12 residues. Trimming shortened V by 3 bases and J by 10 bases, and 7 bases separated the two germline ends. The V gene's germline CDR1 is WSHSY and CDR2 SAAADI. Written as DNA, the CDR3 is TGCGCCAGCAGTGACGGGGGGTCACCCCTCCACTTT. Translated, it gives CASSDGGSPLHF.

This CDR3 is CASSEAEFGYTF. Written as DNA, the CDR3 is TGTGCCAGCAGTGAAGCTGAGTTTGGCTACACCTTC. J is TRBJ1-2 and V is TRBV6-1; D is undetermined. V was trimmed by 0 bases and J by 7 bases, leaving 6 bases between them. CDR3 length equals 12 residues. Germline-derived CDR1 and CDR2 are MNHNS and SASEGT.

A single count supports this clone. The J gene is TRBJ2-7, the V gene TRBV5-1; D might be TRBD1 (7 bases). This CDR3 has 15 residues. Looked up from germline, CDR1 is SGHRS and CDR2 is YFSETQ. Trimming removed 4 bases from V and 4 bases from J, with 18 bases in between. The CDR3 is CASSPTGEDLYEQYF. DNA for the CDR3: TGCGCCAGCAGCCCTACAGGGGAGGACCTGTACGAGCAGTACTTC.

The chain links TRBV2 to TRBJ2-2; 9 nucleotides align to TRBD2. The CDR3 totals 16 residues. The trim removed 2 bases at V and 6 bases at J, leaving 7 bases unmatched. Germline CDR1 and CDR2: SNHLY and FYNNEI. CDR3 nucleotide sequence: TGTGCCAGCAGTGAACTAGCGGGGATAGGGGCCGGGGAGCTGTTTTTT. Translation gives CASSELAGIGAGELFF. The whole variable domain, filled in from reference TRBV2 and TRBJ2-2, reads EPEVTQTPSHQVTQMGQEVILRCVPISNHLYFYWYRQILGQKVEFLVSFYNNEISEKSEIFDDQFSVERPDGSNFTLKIRSTKLEDSAMYFCASSELAGIGAGELFFGEGSRLTVL.

This clone was counted a few times. This chain joins TRBV7-9 and TRBJ1-2; the D gene is possibly TRBD1 (5 bases). V dropped 5 bases and J dropped 5 bases, with 15 bases sitting between them. The CDR3 is 14 amino acids. Germline V gene sequence: CDR1 SEHNR, CDR2 FQNEAQ (reference sequence). The CDR3 DNA reads TGTGCCAGCAGCACCGGGACTGGAGGGTATGGCTACACCTTC. Amino acids: CASSTGTGGYGYTF.

J is TRBJ1-1 and V is TRBV19, with D uncertain. Germline values: CDR1 LNHDA, CDR2 SQIVND (reference sequence). The length of the CDR3 is 11 residues. Trimming shortened V by 7 bases and J by 5 bases, and 8 bases separated the two germline ends. Here the CDR3 reads CASKMGTEAFF. CDR3 DNA: TGTGCCAGTAAAATGGGGACTGAAGCTTTCTTT.

The chain joins TRBV10-1 to TRBJ2-2, with TRBD1 matching 9 bases. The V gene end was trimmed by 4 bases and the J gene end by 5 bases; junction bases not matched to a gene: 5. Per the germline V gene, CDR1 is WNHNN and CDR2 is SYGVQD (reference sequence). The CDR3 has 15 residues. CDR3 protein: CASSGGTGRTGELFF. CDR3 sequence (DNA): TGCGCCAGCAGTGGGGGGACAGGGAGGACCGGGGAGCTGTTTTTT.

This clone appeared a single time. This sequence joins TRBV14 and TRBJ1-4; TRBD1 might be the D (6 bases). Germline lookup yields CDR1 SGHDN and CDR2 FVKESK. The CDR3 spans 13 residues. Trimming took 8 bases from V and 0 from J, leaving 7 bases between them. The CDR3, as DNA: TGTGCCAGCCAGGGGTCAACTAATGAAAAACTGTTTTTT. Amino acids: CASQGSTNEKLFF.

The chain carries TRBV25-1 and TRBJ1-1; TRBD1 aligns across 7 bases. This CDR3 region has 13 residues. J lost 10 bases, V lost 3 bases, and 8 bases had no gene match. Germline values: CDR1 MGHDK, CDR2 SYGVNS. Here the CDR3 DNA reads TGTGCCAGCAGTGACCTCGACAGGGAGGTAGCTTTCTTT. This sequence encodes CASSDLDREVAFF.

The chain combines TRBV2 with TRBJ2-7, with D perhaps TRBD1 (6 bases). The CDR3 loop spans 13 amino acids. Germline-derived CDR1 and CDR2 are SNHLY and FYNNEI. V was clipped by 4 bases and J by 4 bases, with 11 bases between them. Here the CDR3 DNA reads TGTGCCAGCAGTGTCCACACAGGGTACGAGCAGTACGTC. This gives the protein CASSVHTGYEQYV.

The V and J genes are TRBV7-2 and TRBJ2-7, with D perhaps matching TRBD2 (6 bases). From germline, CDR1 is SGHTA and CDR2 FQGNSA. CDR3 length equals 13 residues. Trimming left V 0 bases short and J 4 bases short, with 7 bases between. This CDR3 reads CASSLAGGYEQYF. CDR3 in DNA: TGTGCCAGCAGCTTAGCGGGGGGATACGAGCAGTACTTC.

The J gene is TRBJ2-7, the V gene TRBV6-5; maybe TRBD2 (5 bases). The germline V and J ends were trimmed by 2 bases and 6 bases, with 8 bases remaining between them. CDR3 length: 12 amino acids. Germline-derived CDR1 and CDR2 are MNHEY and SVGAGI. The CDR3 DNA is TGTGCCAGCAGTTACCTCGGGGTCGAGCAGTACTTC. Translated, it gives CASSYLGVEQYF.

The V call is TRBV4-1, the J call TRBJ2-5; D ambiguous. Germline CDR1 is MGHRA and CDR2 is YSYEKL. V was cut by 0 bases and J by 1 base, with 9 bases left in between. The CDR3 extends over 15 amino acids. The CDR3 protein is CASSQDRNGQETQYF. In DNA form, the CDR3 reads TGCGCCAGCAGCCAAGATAGGAACGGCCAAGAGACCCAGTACTTC.

This chain uses TRBV29-1 with TRBJ2-7; D not certain. This CDR3 comprises 12 residues. Trimming took off 4 bases at V and 2 bases at J, with 9 bases between the two ends. The V gene's germline CDR1 is SQVTM and CDR2 ANQGSEA. CDR3 residues: CSVVLGTYEQYF. The CDR3 DNA follows: TGCAGCGTTGTTCTGGGGACCTACGAGCAGTACTTC.

The chain employs TRBV7-2 and TRBJ2-3; D not resolved. Germline assignment: CDR1 SGHTA and CDR2 FQGNSA. V was cut by 5 bases and J by 6 bases, with 12 bases left in between. This CDR3 region has 13 residues. CDR3 residues: CASSPGVRDTQYF. CDR3 in DNA: TGTGCCAGCAGCCCGGGTGTCCGGGATACGCAGTATTTT.

By sample share, this clone is medium-sized. The J gene is TRBJ2-3, the V gene TRBV30; TRBD2 aligns across 13 bases. V dropped 2 bases and J dropped 8; count of bases not matched to a gene: 10. Looked up from germline, CDR1 is GTSNPN and CDR2 is SVGIG (reference sequence). This CDR3 is built from 16 residues. The CDR3 nucleotides are TGTGCCTGGAGTATTGGACTAGCGGGGGAAAAGGGTACGCAGTATTTT. It encodes CAWSIGLAGEKGTQYF. The variable domain in full, with the rest retrieved from reference TRBV30 and TRBJ2-3, is SQTIHQWPATLVQPVGSPLSLECTVEGTSNPNLYWYRQAAGRGLQLLFYSVGIGQISSEVPQNLSASRPQDRQFILSSKKLLLSDSGFYLCAWSIGLAGEKGTQYFGPGTRLTVL.

This sequence joins TRBV7-3 and TRBJ2-2, with D hard to call. The germline V gene encodes CDR1 SGHTA and CDR2 FQGTGA. The CDR3 loop spans 19 amino acids. V lost 1 base to trimming and J lost 0 bases, with 18 bases between them. The CDR3 region is CASSLIGRTLSPNTGELFF. CDR3 DNA sequence: TGTGCCAGCAGCTTAATTGGCCGAACCTTAAGTCCGAACACCGGGGAGCTGTTTTTT.

V usage is TRBV7-2 and J usage is TRBJ2-1; 10 bases fit TRBD2. The CDR3 extends over 14 amino acids. V was pared by 4 bases and J by 7 bases, with 4 bases of the junction left unmatched. Per the germline V gene, CDR1 is SGHTA and CDR2 is FQGNSA. The CDR3 is CASSWSGGVNEQFF. The CDR3 DNA reads TGTGCCAGCAGCTGGAGCGGGGGGGTTAATGAGCAGTTCTTC.

CDR3 coding DNA: TGTGCCAGCAGTCCCCTAGCGGGGGGGGTGGATACGCAGTATTTT. This sequence encodes CASSPLAGGVDTQYF. V is TRBV2 and J is TRBJ2-3, with 12 positions matching TRBD2. J lost 6 bases, V lost 5 bases, and 6 bases had no gene match. The CDR3 is 15 amino acids. CDR1 and CDR2 from the germline V gene are SNHLY and FYNNEI.

The chain uses TRBV6-6 and TRBJ2-5; TRBD2 matches at 12 bases. V was pared by 5 bases and J by 4 bases, with 5 bases of the junction left unmatched. Germline CDR1 and CDR2: MNHNY and SVGAGI (reference sequence). The CDR3 extends over 15 amino acids. CDR3 sequence: CASSKRLAGAETQYF. The CDR3 DNA is TGTGCCAGCAGTAAGCGACTAGCGGGGGCAGAGACCCAGTACTTC.

The CDR3 coding sequence is TGTGCCAGCAGCGTCGGGGGACAAACCCCTTCGGGAGAGCAGTTCTTC. It yields the protein CASSVGGQTPSGEQFF. The genes are TRBV9 and TRBJ2-1, with D perhaps TRBD1 or TRBD2 (6 bases each). Germline V gives CDR1 SGDLS, CDR2 YYNGEE. V gave up 2 bases and J gave up 10 bases, with 22 bases separating them. This CDR3 has 16 residues.

The chain combines TRBV10-2 with TRBJ2-1, with TRBD2 identical over 11 bases. The CDR3 runs to 17 residues. The J segment lost 10 bases and the V segment lost 0 bases, leaving 11 bases of the junction unmatched. CDR1 is WSHSY and CDR2 is SAAADI in the germline V gene. The CDR3 DNA is TGCGCCAGCAGTGAGTCCCCCAATAGCGGGGGGGCTGGAGAGCAGTTCTTC. Translation: CASSESPNSGGAGEQFF.

Comment on this clone: This likely comes from a read error, as the CDR3 has no conserved phenylalanine or tryptophan at its end. The chain joins TRBV9 to TRBJ1-5; possibly TRBD1 for D (6 bases). Germline V gene lookup returns CDR1 SGDLS and CDR2 YYNGEE. V lost 3 bases to trimming and J lost 0 bases, with 28 bases between them. This CDR3 has 21 residues. DNA for the CDR3: TGTGCCAGCAGCGCCTTACTTCCCCCGGGACACCAACCGGATAGCAATCAGCCCCAGCATCTT. Its protein is CASSALLPPGHQPDSNQPQHL.

The chain couples TRBV7-9 to TRBJ2-2; a possible D gene is TRBD1 (5 bases). The germline V and J ends were trimmed by 11 bases and 1 base, with 20 bases remaining between them. The CDR3 consists of 16 residues. Germline CDR1 SEHNR, CDR2 FQNEAQ (reference sequence). As DNA, the CDR3 is TGTGCCCACGACAGCGATATCACGAAGAACACCGGGGAGCTGTTTTTT. This gives the protein CAHDSDITKNTGELFF.